This TCR beta chain was observed in a study of cytotoxic CD8 clonotypes in ibrutinib-treated CLL. About the research overall: Responses: around 25 partial, 2 complete; after median roughly 68 months, roughly 15 stayed remitted, some 12 progressed.

Around 2.1 micrograms of genomic DNA from cryopreserved PBMCs went into TCR beta libraries. Method: immunoSEQ multiplex PCR; TCRdb's copy keeps in-frame clones and lacks some. The sample consists of about 15,000 clones, about 86% of them appearing once. V shed 5 bases and J 7 bases; nucleotides not matched to a gene: 11. The CDR3 has 15 residues. Per the germline V gene, CDR1 is LNHNV and CDR2 is YYDKDF (reference sequence). The receptor was derived from a human donor with chronic lymphocytic leukemia. Sequencing used PBMCs, obtained before ibrutinib treatment. The chain uses TRBV15 and TRBJ1-5; 7 bases map to TRBD1. CDR3 residues: CATSGLKGASQPQHF. Here the CDR3 DNA reads TGTGCCACCAGCGGGTTAAAGGGGGCGAGCCAGCCCCAGCATTTT. Variable domain in full (rest from reference TRBV15 and TRBJ1-5): DAMVIQNPRYQVTQFGKPVTLSCSQTLNHNVMYWYQQKSSQAPKLLFHYYDKDFNNEADTPDNFQSRRPNTSFCFLDIRSPGLGDTAMYLCATSGLKGASQPQHFGDGTRLSIL.